What follows are 5 T cell receptor beta chains derived from one specimen sequenced in a study of cytomegalovirus exposure and HLA in healthy donors. Libraries were prepared by immunoSEQ multiplex PCR; TCRdb keeps only in-frame clonotypes and omits some of them. The sample lists 68,000 or so clones; approximately 97% were seen once. Source material: PBMCs. The receptors were gathered from a man between 18 and 35 years old in good health and CMV-seronegative.

V and J are TRBV2 and TRBJ2-3, with no clear D. The length of the CDR3 is 13 residues. The germline V gene encodes CDR1 SNHLY and CDR2 FYNNEI. V was clipped by 1 base and J by 3 bases, with 5 bases between them. The CDR3 region has the DNA TGTGCCAGCAGTGAAGTCGGGACAGATACGCAGTATTTT. This encodes CASSEVGTDTQYF. Filled out from reference TRBV2 and TRBJ2-3, the complete variable domain reads EPEVTQTPSHQVTQMGQEVILRCVPISNHLYFYWYRQILGQKVEFLVSFYNNEISEKSEIFDDQFSVERPDGSNFTLKIRSTKLEDSAMYFCASSEVGTDTQYFGPGTRLTVL.

The chain joins TRBV28 to TRBJ1-4; TRBD1 might be the D (6 bases). V dropped 6 bases and J dropped 3 bases, with 14 bases sitting between them. The CDR3 spans 15 residues. Per the germline V gene, CDR1 is MDHEN and CDR2 is SYDVKM. The CDR3 DNA reads as TGTGCCAGCAGCAACTTAGACAGGCCTAATGAAAAACTGTTTTTT. It specifies CASSNLDRPNEKLFF.

This clone was counted once. The chain combines TRBV6-6 with TRBJ1-5; D not certain. CDR3 length equals 14 residues. Per germline, CDR1 MNHNY and CDR2 SVGAGI (reference sequence). The ends were cut back, 6 bases at V and 3 bases at J, with 12 bases in the middle. DNA of the CDR3: TGTGCCAGCAGCGACGGAGGTTACAATCAGCCCCAGCATTTT. Translation gives CASSDGGYNQPQHF.

The J gene is TRBJ1-1, the V gene TRBV7-9, with a possible D match to TRBD1 (5 bases). The CDR3 runs to 14 residues. V was clipped by 7 bases and J by 1 base, with 13 bases between them. Germline CDR1 is SEHNR and CDR2 is FQNEAQ (reference sequence). CDR3 DNA sequence: TGTGCCAGCATCTCAGACAGCTCGAACACTGAAGCTTTCTTT. Its translation is CASISDSSNTEAFF.

The chain joins TRBV6-1 to TRBJ1-3; 8 nucleotides align to TRBD1. This CDR3 contains 15 residues. Germline loops: CDR1 MNHNS, CDR2 SASEGT. V gave up 3 bases and J gave up 0 bases; unmatched junction bases: 1. The CDR3 DNA is TGTGCCAGCAGTGACGGACAGGGCTCTGGAAACACCATATATTTT. Amino acids: CASSDGQGSGNTIYF.